This T cell receptor (beta chain) was recorded in a study of shared clonotypes between healthy human individuals (dated by TCRdb to the early 2020s). Background for the entire study: A few men and a couple of women, aged 18 to 49 years, made up the cohort. For each donor, CD4 naive and CD4 memory were each given three plates, CD8 naive was given two plates, and CD8 memory was given one plate. The study deeply sequenced blood TCR repertoires of roughly five healthy adults to estimate repertoire size and the extent of clonotype sharing between individuals. Libraries were prepared and TCR repertoires were sequenced by different laboratories using diverse techniques, in order to increase sequencing depth and limit assay-specific biases. Leukapheresis yielded between about 0.9 and 9.5 billion PBMCs per donor.

Healthy HIV-negative adults with no recently reported acute infections or vaccinations were included as donors. Only Caucasian adults living in Nashville, Tennessee, USA were represented among the donors. CD4+ T cells were enriched by magnetic negative selection; naive cells were then positively selected on CD45RA, and the negative fraction formed the memory subset. Blood was obtained by leukapheresis, after which PBMCs were separated by Ficoll-Histopaque density gradient centrifugation and cryopreserved in liquid nitrogen vapor phase. Analytical flow cytometry was used to check the purity and quantity of each magnetically sorted T cell population. Genomic DNA was isolated from each sorted fraction and quantified by UV absorbance on a Nanodrop 2000c. Of note for this clone: The antigen it binds to is not known. No base quality values were provided; no much bigger clone lies one nucleotide off.

Here is what the overall study found, with its caveats: Sampling was restricted to blood, and TCR repertoires in tissues likely differ from the TCR repertoires found in blood. Naive subsets generally had larger estimated clonotype richness than memory subsets. Rarefaction of sorted-subset datasets indicated incomplete sequencing despite the large sequencing depth. The small number of donors limited the genetic and exposure-history diversity represented. Pairwise subsampling led to the expectation that sequencing depth would affect the degree of clonotype sharing among donors. Compared with non-shared clonotypes, clonotypes shared by all four sorted-subset donors had higher generation probabilities. Sharing across several donors was observed for around 5% of naive CD4, around 3.5% of naive CD8, 2% to 2.5% of memory CD4, and around 0.42% of memory CD8 clonotypes.

Using the deep immunoSEQ assay, multiplex PCR amplified TCR CDR3 regions from genomic DNA. For each cell subset, the extracted genomic DNA was distributed evenly across all wells of several immunoSEQ 96-well plates, and each plate served as one replicate. For sorted subsets, 200 to 250 ng of genomic DNA, equivalent to around 31,000 T cell genomes, went into each replicate PCR. The purified libraries were quantified using a Qubit 3.0 fluorometer, sized with a Bioanalyzer 2100, and then quantified again using the KAPA Library Quantification kit. Every immunoSEQ 96-well plate was sequenced on a separate single-read 150-cycle Illumina NextSeq 550 flow cell. Concerning the study's data processing: Because only junctional sequences without quality scores were contained in the immunoSEQ output, filtering matching that applied to full-length reads could not be performed. Sequences were annotated with PyIR, a Python wrapper for IgBLAST v1.9, and V/J genes and CDR3 were assigned using IMGT germline references. Reads were removed for weak V/J assignments (E-value above 1e-6), missing CDR3, stop codons, out-of-frame junctions, or ambiguous translated residues. A V3J clonotype was defined by an identical inferred V gene, J gene, and CDR3 amino acid sequence. To compute the percentage overlap between repertoires, the number of shared unique clonotypes was divided by the size of the smaller repertoire. Richness of each repertoire was evaluated using RTK rarefaction, the Chao1 estimator, and Recon v2.1 estimates of unobserved clonotypes. Generation probabilities were computed with OLGA for all TCRbeta clonotypes obtained by the gDNA method from a handful of donors. The table was pulled from immuneACCESS by TCRdb, which kept in-frame rearrangements only. Such tables lose some clones; where checked, under half of the loss comes from unresolved V genes, and the rest has no known cause. That table gives V, J and clone size, and the DNA gave D and trimming. The sample has under 2.5 million clones on record, less than 95% of them singletons. Of the sample, 0.37% is held by the ten largest clones.

The sample comprised naive CD4+ T cells from PBMCs. The cell subset or site tag for this specimen amounts to: CD45RA+ positively selected. The receptor's source is a man younger than 30 in good health. Some clones in this sample may be carry-over from other donors' samples.

CDR3 sequence: CASSSRTSGIDTQYF. The base sequence is TGTGCCAGCAGCTCCAGGACTAGCGGGATAGATACGCAGTATTTT. The receptor chain draws on TRBV9 and TRBJ2-3, and 12 junction bases match TRBD2. The CDR3, cysteine through phenylalanine, is 15 amino acids long. Only the CDR3 DNA stays, 45 bases, in frame from base 1. CDR1 and CDR2, per the germline V gene, are SGDLS and YYNGEE. V is pruned by 4 bases and J by 5 bases, leaving 5 bases of the junction without a gene match.